This record concerns one T cell receptor beta chain sequence. Antigen unknown. Per the germline V gene, CDR1 is SGDLS and CDR2 is YYNGEE. With 1 base removed from V and 4 bases from J, the gap between germline ends came to 11 bases. This CDR3 region has 15 residues. Specified time point: baseline pretreatment blood. The treatment is: 15 Gy SBRT to primary tumor, nephrectomy 4 weeks later. Serial blood draws occurred at baseline and 2 and 4 weeks post-SBRT. The patient's renal cell carcinoma had clear cell pathology. This record belongs to a study of radiation and T cells in renal cell carcinoma. Study-wide points: From baseline, blood top tumor clonotypes peaked at 2 weeks post-radiation. Baseline intratumoral clonotype presence is unknown without pretreatment biopsies.

Only in-frame clones appear in the TCRdb table, and some are missing; sequencing was by immunoSEQ multiplex PCR. The data contain 100,000 to 150,000 clones, around 84% of them singletons. The chain links TRBV9 to TRBJ2-2; D call uncertain. The sequenced sample was blood, obtained from a patient whose treatment included radiotherapy and nephrectomy. The sequence was obtained from an older woman with renal cell carcinoma. CDR3 DNA sequence: TGTGCCAGCAGCGTAACGGCTCCGGCCACCGGGGAGCTGTTTTTT. It translates to CASSVTAPATGELFF.